This entry lists 18 T cell receptor beta chains sequenced from one sample in a study of cytomegalovirus exposure and HLA in healthy donors. TCRdb's copy holds only in-frame clones and misses some; the assay was immunoSEQ multiplex PCR. The sample has roughly 130,000 clones, approximately 91% seen once. Sequenced input: PBMCs. The receptors stem from a man in his thirties or forties in good health and CMV-seronegative.

The gene calls are TRBV5-4 and TRBJ2-1; 11 nucleotides agree with TRBD2. The CDR3 consists of 15 residues. Germline CDR1 is SGHNT and CDR2 is YYREEE (reference sequence). The J segment lost 8 bases and the V segment lost 0 bases, leaving 4 bases of the junction unmatched. The CDR3 region is CASSLELAGVHEQFF. CDR3 DNA sequence: TGTGCCAGCAGCTTGGAACTAGCGGGAGTACATGAGCAGTTCTTC.

The chain employs TRBV29-1 and TRBJ2-3; possible D gene TRBD1, 6 bases. V dropped 5 bases and J dropped 0 bases, with 15 bases sitting between them. CDR1 and CDR2 from the germline V gene are SQVTM and ANQGSEA. This CDR3 contains 15 residues. The CDR3, as DNA: TGCAGCGTTCCCGCAGGGGCCGCCAGCACAGATACGCAGTATTTT. Translating gives CSVPAGAASTDTQYF.

This chain uses TRBV19 with TRBJ1-2; a possible D gene is TRBD1 (5 bases). Germline V CDR1 and CDR2: LNHDA, SQIVND (reference sequence). V was shortened by 7 bases and J by 3 bases, with 9 bases between the two germline ends. There are 12 residues in the CDR3. The CDR3 sequence: CASKRGYYGYTF. The CDR3 nucleotides are TGTGCCAGTAAGCGGGGCTACTATGGCTACACCTTC. The variable domain in full, completed from reference TRBV19 and TRBJ1-2, reads DGGITQSPKYLFRKEGQNVTLSCEQNLNHDAMYWYRQDPGQGLRLIYYSQIVNDFQKGDIAEGYSVSREKKESFPLTVTSAQKNPTAFYLCASKRGYYGYTFGSGTRLTVV.

The chain has TRBV27 and TRBJ2-7, with a possible D match to TRBD1 (6 bases). V was trimmed by 5 bases and J by 4 bases, leaving 15 bases between them. The CDR3 length is 14 residues. Per the germline V gene, CDR1 is MNHEY and CDR2 is SMNVEV (reference sequence). CDR3 in amino acids: CASSTLTGAYEQYF. As DNA, the CDR3 is TGTGCCAGCAGTACTCTGACAGGAGCATACGAGCAGTACTTC.

This clone came up once. CDR3 DNA: TGTGCCATCAGTGGTATCGGGACAGCCGCTAACCCCGGGTCTGGAAACACCATATATTTT. It encodes CAISGIGTAANPGSGNTIYF. The rearrangement joins TRBV10-3 to TRBJ1-3; 7 nucleotides line up with TRBD1. The germline V gene encodes CDR1 ENHRY and CDR2 SYGVKD. V was clipped by 4 bases and J by 1 base; unmatched bases: 19. The CDR3 covers 20 residues.

This clone was seen once. V usage is TRBV29-1 and J usage is TRBJ2-1, with D unresolved. The CDR3 has 12 amino acids. The ends were cut back, 4 bases at V and 8 bases at J, with 12 bases in the middle. CDR1 SQVTM and CDR2 ANQGSEA come from the germline V gene. This CDR3 reads CSVGVQRDEQFF. The CDR3 DNA reads as TGCAGCGTTGGGGTACAGAGAGATGAGCAGTTCTTC.

The chain carries TRBV30 and TRBJ1-4, with D maybe TRBD1 (6 bases). Germline CDR1 and CDR2: GTSNPN and SVGIG (reference sequence). The CDR3 contains 15 residues. Between the trimmed V and J ends, which lost 1 base and 8 bases, there was a span of 17 bases. The CDR3 protein is CAWSAGRTVNEKLFF. In DNA form, the CDR3 reads TGTGCCTGGAGTGCAGGGCGGACAGTGAACGAAAAACTGTTTTTT.

This rearrangement joins TRBV7-6 to TRBJ2-1, with no clear D. The CDR3 runs 13 residues. The V gene's germline CDR1 is SGHVS and CDR2 FNYEAQ. Between the trimmed V and J ends, which lost 6 bases and 5 bases, there was a span of 11 bases. In DNA, the CDR3 is TGTGCCAGCAGAGAGGATATCGACAATGAGCAGTTCTTC. Translation gives CASREDIDNEQFF. Supplemented by reference TRBV7-6 and TRBJ2-1, the full variable domain reads GAGVSQSPRYKVTKRGQDVALRCDPISGHVSLYWYRQALGQGPEFLTYFNYEAQQDKSGLPNDRFSAERPEGSISTLTIQRTEQRDSAMYRCASREDIDNEQFFGPGTRLTVL.

This chain joins TRBV15 and TRBJ1-2; TRBD1 aligns across 8 bases. The ends lost 9 bases at V and 4 bases at J; junction bases unmatched: 1. The CDR3 loop spans 11 amino acids. Germline V CDR1 and CDR2: LNHNV, YYDKDF (reference sequence). The CDR3 DNA reads as TGTGCCACTGGACAGGGCTATGGCTACACCTTC. Protein product: CATGQGYGYTF.

The chain couples TRBV9 to TRBJ1-2, with 7 bases identical to TRBD1. The trim removed 3 bases at V and 4 bases at J, leaving 9 bases unmatched. The length of the CDR3 is 15 residues. Germline CDR1 is SGDLS and CDR2 is YYNGEE. The CDR3 DNA sequence: TGTGCCAGCAGCGCAACAGGGGAAGGGAGCTATGGCTACACCTTC. It is translated as CASSATGEGSYGYTF.

J is TRBJ2-3 and V is TRBV30, with 12 bases aligning to TRBD2. V was clipped by 7 bases and J by 3 bases; unmatched bases: 2. The CDR3 extends over 13 amino acids. Per the germline V gene, CDR1 is GTSNPN and CDR2 is SVGIG (reference sequence). The CDR3 DNA reads TGTGCCTCTACTAGCGGGAGGACAGATACGCAGTATTTT. It encodes CASTSGRTDTQYF.

This clone was recorded a few times. The genes are TRBV29-1 and TRBJ1-4, with 11 bases fitting TRBD1. The CDR3 runs 15 residues. Germline CDR1 and CDR2: SQVTM and ANQGSEA. V dropped 6 bases and J dropped 7; count of bases not matched to a gene: 10. CDR3 in amino acids: CSVRSSGTGGEKLFF. For the CDR3, the DNA is TGCAGCGTCCGATCTTCCGGGACAGGGGGTGAAAAACTGTTTTTT. Filled out from reference TRBV29-1 and TRBJ1-4, the complete variable domain reads SAVISQKPSRDICQRGTSLTIQCQVDSQVTMMFWYRQQPGQSLTLIATANQGSEATYESGFVIDKFPISRPNLTFSTLTVSNMSPEDSSIYLCSVRSSGTGGEKLFFGSGTQLSVL.

The chain links TRBV14 to TRBJ2-7; D might be TRBD1 (5 bases). CDR1 SGHDN and CDR2 FVKESK come from the germline V gene. V dropped 4 bases and J dropped 5 bases, with 21 bases sitting between them. The CDR3 length is 16 residues. The CDR3 bases are TGTGCCAGCAGCCCAGGTCTAGGGGCTGGTAGGGACGAGCAGTACTTC. Its protein is CASSPGLGAGRDEQYF.

This chain links TRBV5-1 with TRBJ1-1; a possible D gene is TRBD1 (5 bases). The germline V and J ends were trimmed by 1 base and 6 bases, with 16 bases remaining between them. The CDR3 is 15 residues long. CDR1 SGHRS and CDR2 YFSETQ come from the germline V gene. The CDR3 sequence: CASSLKAGSIAEAFF. CDR3 DNA sequence: TGCGCCAGCAGCTTGAAGGCAGGGTCGATCGCTGAAGCTTTCTTT. Looking up the rest from reference TRBV5-1 and TRBJ1-1 gives the full variable domain: KAGVTQTPRYLIKTRGQQVTLSCSPISGHRSVSWYQQTPGQGLQFLFEYFSETQRNKGNFPGRFSGRQFSNSRSEMNVSTLELGDSALYLCASSLKAGSIAEAFFGQGTRLTVV.

The table lists this clone with a count of one. The rearrangement links TRBV28 to TRBJ1-1; D perhaps matches TRBD1 (5 bases). CDR3 length: 14 residues. From germline, CDR1 is MDHEN and CDR2 SYDVKM. V was trimmed by 3 bases and J by 7 bases, leaving 15 bases between them. The CDR3 region has the DNA TGTGCCAGCAGTTTCGGTGGTTTCGGGGGTGAAGCTTTCTTT. It codes for CASSFGGFGGEAFF.

The rearrangement joins TRBV19 to TRBJ2-1, with 7 bases matching TRBD1. The CDR3 sequence is 14 residues long. Trimming at V came to 4 bases and at J to 6 bases, leaving 6 bases not matched to a gene. Per germline, CDR1 LNHDA and CDR2 SQIVND (reference sequence). CDR3 in DNA: TGTGCCAGTAGTAAGACAGGGTCGGCCAATGAGCAGTTCTTC. As protein: CASSKTGSANEQFF.

This clone was seen once. This rearrangement joins TRBV6-1 to TRBJ2-2; no definite D call. The CDR3 loop spans 11 amino acids. V lost 7 bases and J lost 4, with 4 bases in between. Germline-derived CDR1 and CDR2 are MNHNS and SASEGT. Here the CDR3 reads CASILTGELFF. DNA for the CDR3: TGTGCCAGCATTCTCACCGGGGAGCTGTTTTTT.

The chain recombines TRBV6-6 with TRBJ1-1; a possible D gene is TRBD1 (6 bases). V lost 8 bases and J lost 3, with 22 bases in between. The CDR3 runs 16 residues. Germline-derived CDR1 and CDR2 are MNHNY and SVGAGI (reference sequence). The CDR3 here is CASLLKSWGPHTEAFF. As DNA, the CDR3 is TGTGCCAGCCTATTAAAATCTTGGGGGCCGCACACTGAAGCTTTCTTT.